This TCR beta chain was obtained from a study of T cell repertoires in cytomegalovirus infection. About the study: Based on public TCR beta signatures, there were indications of CMV infection and of a matching HLA type.

This clonotype was seen only a few times. Deletions cut 5 bases from V and 0 bases from J, with 8 bases between. The germline CDR1 and CDR2 sequences are SGHTA and FQGTGA. This CDR3 region has 13 residues. TCRdb itself ran the reads through MiXCR, one entry per CDR3 protein. The sample shows 120,000 to 150,000 distinct CDR3 sequences, approximately 5.9% of them seen only once. The rearrangement uses TRBV7-3 and TRBJ2-7, with D uncertain. The source material was PBMCs. The TCR originated in a human donor in good health (CMV status not recorded). Some clones in this sample may be carry-over from other donors' samples. The CDR3 is CASSPHGSYEQYF. The CDR3 bases are TGTGCCAGCAGCCCACATGGCTCCTACGAGCAGTACTTC.